Listed below are T cell receptor beta chains from one sample, sequenced in a study of CD8+ T cells in alopecia areata. Assay used: immunoSEQ multiplex PCR; TCRdb lists only in-frame clones, some missing. This table has 180,000 or so clones, approximately 59% appearing once. Sequenced here: CD4+ T cells sorted from blood, sampled around week 55, from a patient treated with tofacitinib. The receptors come from a human donor with alopecia areata. Each CDR3 is given with its conserved first and last residue. The D gene is left open where the match is weak.

cdr3_length,d_call,v_call,cdr3_aa
13,NA,TRBV7-2,CASSLRGAYEQYF
14,NA,TRBV5-4,CASSLRQVNTEAFF
13,TRBD1,TRBV6-1,CASTRDRGYEQYF
13,TRBD1,TRBV29-1,CSVGDRRSYEQYF
16,NA,TRBV6-1,CASSEYGRMITGELFF
16,NA,TRBV14,CASSPLGGPLYNEQFF
15,TRBD1,TRBV4-1,CASSQRTGGNQPQHF
12,NA,TRBV5-1,CASSSLLSVQYF
13,TRBD1,TRBV29-1,CSVDFRGDTEAFF
12,NA,TRBV5-6,CASSLTNYGYTF
13,TRBD1,TRBV7-9,CASSRQGATEAFF
14,NA,TRBV10-3,CAISESGVGTEAFF
11,NA,TRBV20-1,CSAHQGHGYTF
17,TRBD2,TRBV4-2,CASSQELRGGGTDTQYF
13,NA,TRBV25-1,CASSGAGPYEQYF
14,NA,TRBV30,CAWSDGRVTDTQYF
14,NA,TRBV14,CASSQASGFYGYTF
13,NA,TRBV10-3,CAILDRMSYEQYF
13,NA,TRBV2,CASSEGTIGEQFF
15,TRBD2,TRBV5-6,CASSPRGGAEETQYF
15,NA,TRBV7-7,CASSLFGRDQETQYF
14,NA,TRBV29-1,CSVVPRGNTGELFF
13,NA,TRBV7-8,CASSMGINEKLFF
15,NA,TRBV25-1,CASSESGFVNTEAFF
13,NA,TRBV30,CAWSDTSNQPQHF
14,NA,TRBV30,CAWSWIRTTDTQYF
16,TRBD1,TRBV25-1,CASSELPGQVNSPLHF
13,NA,TRBV27,CASSFTDPPRQFF
11,TRBD2,TRBV28,CASSWGGEQYF
12,NA,TRBV15,CATSRGEETQYF
17,NA,TRBV29-1,CSALGATKGTGANVLTF
16,NA,TRBV30,CAWSAGEGWQEETQYF
15,NA,TRBV4-1,CASSQVRSGGDTQYF
13,NA,TRBV4-1,CASSQGDRETQYF
15,NA,TRBV30,CAWSGLGRRSYGYTF
11,NA,TRBV7-8,CASSLGEPLHF
12,NA,TRBV6-6,CASSQQDTEAFF
15,TRBD1,TRBV25-1,CASSPQGTATYGYTF
14,TRBD1,TRBV29-1,CSVRTGAIGTEAFF
15,TRBD1,TRBV27,CASTPRTGAPNEQFF
14,NA,TRBV4-1,CASSQDPRGDTQYF
13,NA,TRBV29-1,CSVEGTRGYEQYF
12,NA,TRBV6-5,CASSQGTYEQYF
14,TRBD1,TRBV2,CASSVRTGGYEQYF
18,NA,TRBV7-8,CASSLEEWGARHNQPQHF
14,TRBD1,TRBV7-9,CASSLASGGYGYTF
14,NA,TRBV25-1,CASMDPLGDLTLHF
14,NA,TRBV19,CASSPGSRLDIQYF
13,NA,TRBV30,CAWSRSGYGEQFF
10,TRBD1,TRBV30,CALSGGGYTF
12,NA,TRBV10-3,CAISESGETQYF
14,TRBD2,TRBV6-5,CASSYRRGQETQYF
13,NA,TRBV19,CASSMVKSYEQYF
15,NA,TRBV29-1,CSATTGVPNTGELFF
14,NA,TRBV29-1,CSVKNGGNTGELFF
12,NA,TRBV29-1,CSVATENTEAFF
14,NA,TRBV29-1,CSVRLGLGTDTQYF
12,NA,TRBV6-6,CASTDRTYEQYF
18,TRBD1,TRBV27,CASSAMGQSGGIDNEQFF
14,NA,TRBV4-2,CASSQDGNNSPLHF